Below, one T cell receptor (beta chain) is given with its context. The target of this receptor is not known. No much larger clone exists at a distance of one base, and base qualities are not known. This entry belongs to a study of blood T cell repertoires in COVID-19 (dated by TCRdb to 2020 to 2021). For the wider study: Samples covering the acute and convalescent phases of COVID-19 were provided by collaborators in the United States, Italy and Spain. The material from the prospective study consisted of cDNA or gDNA derived from T cells, B-cell-depleted T cells, or PBMCs. Deeply sampled blood TCRbeta repertoires from subjects exposed to, actively infected with, or recovered from COVID-19 were included in the dataset. The repertoires were released in a freely available public database meant as a resource for research on the immune response to SARS-CoV-2. The samples were drawn from two sources: the first 160 participants of the ongoing ImmuneRACE study, and 950 to 1,500 subjects contributed by 6 global collaborators. Nearly every sample came with metadata listing a de-identified subject ID, COVID-19 status, age in years and sex. Where available, HLA class I and class II types were obtained from metadata supplied by the sample provider rather than from assay-based typing. On the study overall, not on this receptor specifically: The amount of clinical and demographic metadata varied by source and participant and was provided uncurated.

The collaborating institutions used their own protocols to collect whole blood in K2EDTA tubes. For TCRbeta analysis, collaborators shipped samples in one of three forms: frozen whole blood, isolated PBMCs, or DNA extracted from either of those sample types. The CDR3 contains 14 residues, cysteine and phenylalanine counted. Just the 42-base CDR3 DNA is kept, in frame starting at base 1. CDR1 and CDR2 were assigned from the germline V gene (reference sequence) as LNHDA and SQIVND. Trimmed from V: 5 bases; trimmed from J: 4 bases; junction bases lacking a gene match: 3. TCRbeta CDR3 regions were amplified from genomic DNA using the immunoSEQ Assay, a bias-controlled multiplex PCR. In the authors' own workflow: Within the assay, amplification of reference gene primers was used to estimate how many nucleated cells each sample contained. To quantify the absolute abundance of each unique TCRbeta CDR3 rearrangement, sequence reads were collapsed and filtered. For each sample, productive Simpson clonality was calculated as the square root of Simpson's diversity index across productive rearrangements. TCRdb re-hosts the immuneACCESS table, in-frame sequences only. Its copies lack some clones; in the studies checked, an unresolved V gene accounts for under half of them, and the cause for the rest is not known. V, J and clone size are those of that table, while D and trimming were read from the DNA. Present in this sample are roughly 200,000 clones, 80% to 90% of which were seen just once. The ten largest clones represent more than 2.5% of the sample.

This receptor was obtained from a man in his sixties with acute or convalescent COVID-19. Recombination joined TRBV19 with TRBJ1-2, and TRBD1 matches 11 of the central bases. The sequenced sample was peripheral blood. This receptor has the CDR3 CASSGTGGGYGYTF. The DNA sequence is TGTGCCAGTAGTGGGACAGGGGGAGGCTATGGCTACACCTTC. The CDR3 plus the reference TRBV19 and TRBJ1-2 genes for the other parts give the full variable domain: DGGITQSPKYLFRKEGQNVTLSCEQNLNHDAMYWYRQDPGQGLRLIYYSQIVNDFQKGDIAEGYSVSREKKESFPLTVTSAQKNPTAFYLCASSGTGGGYGYTFGSGTRLTVV.